This passage covers 5 T cell receptor beta chains from one sample sequenced in a study of memory CD4+ T cells and cytomegalovirus serostatus (dated by TCRdb to the late 2010s). Single viable CD3+CD4+CD8-CD45RO+ cells were sorted as memory CD4+ T cells on a FACSAria II. Libraries were made using the immunoSEQ multiplex PCR assay. TCRdb stores this immuneACCESS table with in-frame sequences only. Part of the clones is absent; in the studies checked, under half of the shortfall reflects unresolved V genes, and no reason is known for the rest. Here the sample has roughly 49,000 clones; roughly three quarters occur a single time. Together, the top ten hold around 0.83% of the sample. Sequencing input: memory CD4+ T cells from blood. Receptor source: an adult in good health and CMV-seronegative.

This clone has a count of ten or more. V usage is TRBV6-5 and J usage is TRBJ2-3, with no clear D. V gave up 2 bases and J gave up 4 bases, with 4 bases separating them. CDR1 and CDR2 from the germline V gene are MNHEY and SVGAGI. The CDR3 totals 12 residues. CDR3 sequence (DNA): TGTGCCAGCAGTTACATCGCAGATACGCAGTATTTT. Translated: CASSYIADTQYF.

The chain joins TRBV28 to TRBJ2-7; D gene unclear. CDR1 MDHEN and CDR2 SYDVKM come from the germline V gene. Between the trimmed V and J ends, which lost 6 bases and 3 bases, there was a span of 21 bases. This CDR3 region has 16 residues. CDR3 DNA sequence: TGTGCCAGCAGGGATACCAAGAAAGGGCGGAACTACGAGCAGTACTTC. It encodes CASRDTKKGRNYEQYF.

This clone was picked up a small number of times. The chain couples TRBV10-1 to TRBJ2-7, with TRBD2 matching 11 bases. With V trimmed by 4 bases and J by 4 bases, 15 bases remained unmatched. The germline gives CDR1 WNHNN, CDR2 SYGVQD (reference sequence). This CDR3 is 18 amino acids long. Here the CDR3 reads CASSGPPLTSGESYEQYF. CDR3 nucleotides: TGCGCCAGCAGTGGCCCCCCACTGACTAGCGGGGAGTCTTACGAGCAGTACTTC.

This sequence joins TRBV11-3 and TRBJ2-7; TRBD2 might be the D (6 bases). Between the trimmed V and J ends, which lost 8 bases and 1 base, there was a span of 15 bases. The CDR3 loop spans 14 amino acids. The V gene's germline CDR1 is SGHNT and CDR2 YENEEA. This chain's CDR3 is CASRAGPTSYEQYF. In DNA, the CDR3 is TGTGCCAGCCGGGCGGGACCCACGTCCTACGAGCAGTACTTC.

The V call is TRBV28, the J call TRBJ1-4; no clear D gene. The germline gives CDR1 MDHEN, CDR2 SYDVKM. V was clipped by 4 bases and J by 8 bases, with 17 bases between them. This CDR3 is built from 15 residues. CDR3: CASSSERVGSEKLFF. As DNA, the CDR3 is TGTGCCAGCAGTTCAGAGAGGGTAGGGAGCGAAAAACTGTTTTTT.